A selection of T cell receptor beta chains follows, all from one sample in a study of T cells in Graves' hyperthyroidism and ophthalmopathy. TCRdb ran MiXCR on the multiplex PCR reads and lists one entry per CDR3 protein. The table lists about 250,000 distinct CDR3 sequences, approximately 25% of them singletons, with roughly a third in the top ten. Specimen: blood. The receptors derive from a woman aged 40 to 50 with Graves' ophthalmopathy. Each CDR3 is given with its conserved first and last residue. A D gene is named only where the DNA matches it firmly. For some rows the clone size is stated as once, few or many, or as a class when expanded; others skip it.

D gene	clone size	V gene	J gene	CDR3 protein	CDR3 DNA
NA	few	TRBV30	TRBJ2-4	CACTQVSSAKNIQYF	TGTGCCTGTACACAGGTTTCCTCAGCCAAAAACATTCAGTACTTC
NA	many	TRBV7-9	TRBJ2-7	CASSLEAYEQYF	TGTGCCAGCAGCCTTGAGGCCTACGAGCAGTACTTC
NA	many	TRBV9	TRBJ2-7	CASSVDGTSYEQYF	TGTGCCAGCAGCGTAGACGGGACCTCCTACGAGCAGTACTTC
TRBD1	many	TRBV5-1	TRBJ1-6	CASSLGTGPNSPLHF	TGCGCCAGCAGCTTGGGGACAGGGCCAAATTCACCCCTCCACTTT
NA	many	TRBV28	TRBJ1-3	CASSLVGAGNTIYF	TGTGCCAGCAGTTTGGTAGGGGCGGGAAACACCATATATTTT
TRBD2	NA	TRBV6-2/TRBV6-3	TRBJ2-7	CASSTTSGRGNEQYF	TGTGCCAGCAGCACTACTAGCGGGAGGGGGAACGAGCAGTACTTC
NA	once	TRBV6-1	TRBJ1-1	CASLGNRDTEAFF	TGTGCCAGTTTGGGGAACAGGGACACTGAAGCTTTCTTT
TRBD1	many	TRBV9	TRBJ2-5	CASSERTGYQETQYF	TGTGCCAGCAGCGAACGGACAGGGTACCAAGAGACCCAGTACTTC
TRBD1	NA	TRBV5-1	TRBJ2-2	CASRPLPGQPYTGELFF	TGCGCCAGCAGACCCCTACCGGGACAGCCATACACCGGGGAGCTGTTTTTT
NA	many	TRBV2	TRBJ2-7	CASSEWSYEQYF	TGTGCCAGCAGTGAATGGTCCTACGAGCAGTACTTC
NA	many	TRBV30	TRBJ2-2	CAWATTGFGELFF	TGTGCCTGGGCAACAACAGGGTTCGGGGAGCTGTTTTTT
NA	many	TRBV3-1	TRBJ2-5	CASSQRGASWQETQYF	TGTGCCAGCAGCCAAAGGGGGGCATCGTGGCAAGAGACCCAGTACTTC
NA	many	TRBV4-2	TRBJ2-7	CASSLRTDGEQYF	TGTGCCAGCAGCCTCCGGACCGACGGCGAGCAGTACTTC
NA	many	TRBV24-1	TRBJ2-7	CATSDWGSREQYF	TGTGCCACCAGTGATTGGGGGTCCCGGGAGCAGTACTTC
NA	many	TRBV7-8	TRBJ1-5	CASSFQADQPQHF	TGTGCCAGCAGCTTTCAGGCCGATCAGCCCCAGCATTTT
NA	many	TRBV6-2/TRBV6-3	TRBJ1-5	CASSYSVVGNQPQHF	TGTGCCAGCAGTTACTCGGTGGTTGGCAATCAGCCCCAGCATTTT
NA	NA	TRBV7-9	TRBJ1-1	CASSQGPTAYTEAFF	TGTGCCAGCAGCCAGGGCCCGACGGCGTACACTGAAGCTTTCTTT
TRBD1	few	TRBV24-1	TRBJ2-7	CASSYSGTAPEQYF	TGTGCCAGCAGTTACTCTGGGACAGCACCCGAGCAGTACTTC
NA	NA	TRBV6-5	TRBJ1-2	CASGYPLGRRYGYTF	TGTGCCAGCGGTTACCCCCTAGGCCGGAGGTATGGCTACACCTTC
TRBD2	many	TRBV12-3/TRBV12-4	TRBJ2-2	CASSRAGGPNTGELFF	TGTGCCAGCAGTCGAGCGGGAGGGCCAAACACCGGGGAGCTGTTTTTT
NA	many	TRBV4-2	TRBJ2-5	CASSQRVERDAETQYF	TGTGCCAGCAGCCAAAGGGTCGAGAGGGACGCGGAGACCCAGTACTTC
TRBD1	NA	TRBV6-1	TRBJ1-5	CASSIGQGGVGNQPQHF	TGTGCCAGCAGTATCGGACAGGGCGGTGTGGGCAATCAGCCCCAGCATTTT
NA	many	TRBV19	TRBJ1-5	CASSSSGNQPQHF	TGTGCCAGTAGTAGTTCAGGCAATCAGCCCCAGCATTTT
NA	many	TRBV28	TRBJ2-4	CASSLGQPLAKNIQYF	TGTGCCAGCAGTTTGGGGCAACCCCTAGCCAAAAACATTCAGTACTTC
NA	NA	TRBV13	TRBJ1-1	CASSLVGALTEAFF	TGTGCCAGCAGCTTAGTGGGGGCCCTCACTGAAGCTTTCTTT
TRBD1	many	TRBV25-1	TRBJ1-2	CASTTWTGGSGYTF	TGTGCCAGCACCACATGGACAGGGGGCTCTGGCTACACCTTC
NA	many	TRBV5-1	TRBJ2-7	CASSLGRITYEQYF	TGCGCCAGCAGCTTGGGACGGATAACCTACGAGCAGTACTTC